Presented here are 13 T cell receptor beta chains from one specimen sequenced in a study of cytomegalovirus exposure and HLA in healthy donors. PCR was performed using 60 Vbeta and 13 Jbeta primers. TCRdb's copy holds only in-frame clones and misses some; the assay was immunoSEQ multiplex PCR. In the table there are 200,000 or so clones, 82% of which are singletons. Sequenced material: PBMCs. These TCRs come from a woman aged 45-65 years in good health and CMV-seropositive.

This chain uses TRBV25-1 with TRBJ2-1, with D possibly being TRBD1 (6 bases). Germline CDR1 MGHDK, CDR2 SYGVNS. V lost 4 bases and J 6 bases, leaving 19 bases between the germline ends. The CDR3 is 16 amino acids. CDR3 DNA: TGTGCCAGCAGTGTAACCTACAGGGCCCGCTCCAATGAGCAGTTCTTC. Its protein is CASSVTYRARSNEQFF.

V usage is TRBV15 and J usage is TRBJ2-2; 8 bases line up with TRBD2. Germline lookup yields CDR1 LNHNV and CDR2 YYDKDF (reference sequence). The V segment lost 3 bases and the J segment 6 bases; nucleotides outside the gene matches: 15. The CDR3 spans 18 residues. The CDR3 region is CATSRPLGREGPSGELFF. For the CDR3, the DNA is TGTGCCACCAGCAGGCCCCTTGGCCGGGAGGGCCCTTCCGGGGAGCTGTTTTTT.

The chain joins TRBV28 to TRBJ1-2; D perhaps matches TRBD1 (6 bases). Germline V gene data show CDR1 as MDHEN and CDR2 as SYDVKM. The CDR3 is made up of 16 amino acids. V gave up 2 bases and J gave up 8 bases, with 21 bases separating them. CDR3 bases: TGTGCCAGCAGTTTAAGTCGGTCAGGGGATGTGTTGGGCTACACCTTC. It yields the protein CASSLSRSGDVLGYTF.

This clone was counted once. The chain has TRBV19 and TRBJ2-7; D not certain. This CDR3 region has 14 residues. Germline CDR1 and CDR2: LNHDA and SQIVND (reference sequence). V lost 6 bases and J 4 bases, leaving 16 bases between the germline ends. In nucleotides, the CDR3 is TGTGCCAGTAGCCGAGGAGCCTCGGCTTACGAGCAGTACTTC. Translating gives CASSRGASAYEQYF.

The chain carries TRBV6-5 and TRBJ2-7; TRBD2 agrees at 9 bases. V trimming: 0 bases; J trimming: 4 bases; junction bases outside the gene matches: 4. The germline gives CDR1 MNHEY, CDR2 SVGAGI. This CDR3 spans 15 amino acids. This CDR3 reads CASSYSGLAGYEQYF. The CDR3 DNA follows: TGTGCCAGCAGTTACTCTGGGCTAGCGGGATACGAGCAGTACTTC.

The V gene is TRBV13, the J gene TRBJ2-1; 7 positions match TRBD2. From germline, CDR1 is PRHDT and CDR2 FYEKMQ (reference sequence). The CDR3 runs 13 residues. With V trimmed by 5 bases and J by 8 bases, 6 bases remained unmatched. The chain's CDR3 is CASSLKAGHEQFF. The CDR3 DNA follows: TGTGCCAGCAGCCTAAAAGCGGGACATGAGCAGTTCTTC.

The V and J genes are TRBV7-9 and TRBJ1-2; 7 positions agree with TRBD1. V lost 8 bases to trimming and J lost 7 bases; unmatched junction nucleotides: 10. Germline loops: CDR1 SEHNR, CDR2 FQNEAQ (reference sequence). This CDR3 has 13 residues. Here the CDR3 reads CASSGRGPAGYTF. In nucleotides, the CDR3 is TGTGCCAGCTCCGGGAGGGGGCCTGCTGGCTACACCTTC. Filled out from reference TRBV7-9 and TRBJ1-2, the complete variable domain reads DTGVSQNPRHKITKRGQNVTFRCDPISEHNRLYWYRQTLGQGPEFLTYFQNEAQLEKSRLLSDRFSAERPKGSFSTLEIQRTEQGDSAMYLCASSGRGPAGYTFGSGTRLTVV.

The chain carries TRBV29-1 and TRBJ1-2, with TRBD1 matching over 8 bases. Germline loops: CDR1 SQVTM, CDR2 ANQGSEA. V shed 3 bases, J shed 5 bases, and the junction held 8 bases outside the gene matches. This CDR3 region has 14 residues. CDR3 DNA: TGCAGCGTTGATTCGGCAGGGGGCTGGTATGGCTACACCTTC. Residues: CSVDSAGGWYGYTF.

The chain carries TRBV7-2 and TRBJ1-3, with D perhaps TRBD1 (5 bases). This CDR3 comprises 14 residues. The V end lost 2 bases, the J end lost 3 bases, and 8 bases lay between the germline ends. CDR1 is SGHTA and CDR2 is FQGNSA in the germline V gene. The CDR3 DNA is TGTGCCAGCAGCTTACAGGGCGGTGGAAACACCATATATTTT. Protein sequence: CASSLQGGGNTIYF.

This rearrangement joins TRBV6-5 to TRBJ1-2; D unclear. Per the germline V gene, CDR1 is MNHEY and CDR2 is SVGAGI. CDR3 length: 14 residues. Trimming shortened V by 4 bases and J by 4 bases, and 13 bases separated the two germline ends. This CDR3 is CASSSTPHSYGYTF. The CDR3 coding sequence is TGTGCCAGCAGTTCGACTCCCCACTCCTATGGCTACACCTTC.

The rearrangement uses TRBV20-1 and TRBJ1-2, with D uncertain. The CDR3 sequence is 10 residues long. Germline V CDR1 and CDR2: DFQATT, SNEGSKA (reference sequence). Trimming shortened V by 3 bases and J by 4 bases, and 3 bases separated the two germline ends. CDR3 DNA: TGCAGTGCTAGCCTCTATGGCTACACCTTC. This sequence encodes CSASLYGYTF.

V gene TRBV27 combines with J gene TRBJ2-1; 8 positions match TRBD1. The V gene end was trimmed by 3 bases and the J gene end by 7 bases; junction bases not matched to a gene: 5. This CDR3 region has 14 residues. Germline assignment: CDR1 MNHEY and CDR2 SMNVEV (reference sequence). The CDR3 DNA reads as TGTGCCAGCAGTTTTTTTCAGGGGGCGAATGAGCAGTTCTTC. As protein: CASSFFQGANEQFF.

The chain links TRBV5-1 to TRBJ2-2, with 9 bases that match TRBD1. Germline V CDR1 and CDR2: SGHRS, YFSETQ. V dropped 2 bases and J dropped 6; count of bases not matched to a gene: 2. There are 14 residues in the CDR3. CDR3 in amino acids: CASSLGTGPGELFF. Written as DNA, the CDR3 is TGCGCCAGCAGCTTAGGGACAGGGCCCGGGGAGCTGTTTTTT. The variable domain in full, with the rest retrieved from reference TRBV5-1 and TRBJ2-2, is KAGVTQTPRYLIKTRGQQVTLSCSPISGHRSVSWYQQTPGQGLQFLFEYFSETQRNKGNFPGRFSGRQFSNSRSEMNVSTLELGDSALYLCASSLGTGPGELFFGEGSRLTVL.